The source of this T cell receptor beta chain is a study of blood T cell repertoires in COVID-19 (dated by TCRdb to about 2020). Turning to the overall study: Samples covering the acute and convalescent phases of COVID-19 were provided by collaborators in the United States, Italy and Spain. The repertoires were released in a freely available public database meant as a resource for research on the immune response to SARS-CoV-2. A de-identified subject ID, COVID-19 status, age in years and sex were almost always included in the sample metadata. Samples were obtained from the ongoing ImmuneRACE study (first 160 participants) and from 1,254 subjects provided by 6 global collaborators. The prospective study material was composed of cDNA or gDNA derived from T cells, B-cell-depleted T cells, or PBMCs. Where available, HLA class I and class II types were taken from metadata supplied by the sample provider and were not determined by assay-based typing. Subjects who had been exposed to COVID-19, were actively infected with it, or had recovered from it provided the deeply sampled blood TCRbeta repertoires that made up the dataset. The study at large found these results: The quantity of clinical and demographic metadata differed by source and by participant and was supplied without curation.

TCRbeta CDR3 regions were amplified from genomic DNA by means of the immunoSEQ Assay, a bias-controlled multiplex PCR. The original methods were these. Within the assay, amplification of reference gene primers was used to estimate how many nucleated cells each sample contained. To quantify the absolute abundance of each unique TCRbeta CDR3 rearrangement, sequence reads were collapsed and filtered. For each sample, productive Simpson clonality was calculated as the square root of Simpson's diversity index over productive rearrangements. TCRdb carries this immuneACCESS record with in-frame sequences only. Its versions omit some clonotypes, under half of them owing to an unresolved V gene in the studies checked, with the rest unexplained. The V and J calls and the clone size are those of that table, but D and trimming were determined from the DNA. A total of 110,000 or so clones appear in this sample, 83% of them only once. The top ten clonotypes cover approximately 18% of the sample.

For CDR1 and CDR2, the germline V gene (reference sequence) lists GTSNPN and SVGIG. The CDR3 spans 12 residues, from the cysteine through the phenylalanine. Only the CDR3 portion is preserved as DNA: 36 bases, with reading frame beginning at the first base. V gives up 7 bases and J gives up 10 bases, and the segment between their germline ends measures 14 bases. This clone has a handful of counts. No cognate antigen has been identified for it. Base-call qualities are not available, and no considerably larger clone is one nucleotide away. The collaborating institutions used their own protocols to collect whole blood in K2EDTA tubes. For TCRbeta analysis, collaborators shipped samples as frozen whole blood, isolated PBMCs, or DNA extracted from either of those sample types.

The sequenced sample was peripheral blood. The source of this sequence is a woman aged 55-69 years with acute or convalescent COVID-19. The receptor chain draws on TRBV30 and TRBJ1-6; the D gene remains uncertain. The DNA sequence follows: TGTGCCTTCACCCAACAACACTCACCCCTCCACTTT. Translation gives CAFTQQHSPLHF.